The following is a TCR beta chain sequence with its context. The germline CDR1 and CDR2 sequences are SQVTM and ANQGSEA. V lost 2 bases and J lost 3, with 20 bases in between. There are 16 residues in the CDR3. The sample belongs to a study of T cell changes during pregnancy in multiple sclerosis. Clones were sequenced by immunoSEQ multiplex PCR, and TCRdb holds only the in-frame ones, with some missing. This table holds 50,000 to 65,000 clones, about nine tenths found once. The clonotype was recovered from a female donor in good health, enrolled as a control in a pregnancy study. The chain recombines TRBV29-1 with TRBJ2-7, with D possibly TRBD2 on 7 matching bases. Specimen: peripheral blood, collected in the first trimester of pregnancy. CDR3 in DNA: TGCAGCGTTGAAAGGGGGGGAGCGGGAAGTTTCTACGAGCAGTACTTC. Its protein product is CSVERGGAGSFYEQYF.